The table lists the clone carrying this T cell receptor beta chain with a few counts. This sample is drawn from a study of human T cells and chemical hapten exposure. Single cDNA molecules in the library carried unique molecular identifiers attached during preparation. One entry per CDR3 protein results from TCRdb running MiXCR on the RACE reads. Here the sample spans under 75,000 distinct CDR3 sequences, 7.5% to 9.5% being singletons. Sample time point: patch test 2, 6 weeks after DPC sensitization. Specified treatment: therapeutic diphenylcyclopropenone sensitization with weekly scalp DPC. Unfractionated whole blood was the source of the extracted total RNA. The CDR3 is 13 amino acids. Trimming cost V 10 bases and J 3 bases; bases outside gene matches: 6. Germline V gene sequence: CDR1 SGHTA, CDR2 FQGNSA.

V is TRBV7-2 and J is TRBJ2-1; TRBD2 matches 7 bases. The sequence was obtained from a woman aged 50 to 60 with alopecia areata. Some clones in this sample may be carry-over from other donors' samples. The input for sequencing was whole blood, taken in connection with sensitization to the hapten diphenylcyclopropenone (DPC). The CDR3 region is CAIPGLNYNEQFF. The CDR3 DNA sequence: TGTGCCATCCCGGGACTAAACTACAATGAGCAGTTCTTC.